This TCR beta chain was sequenced for a study of cytomegalovirus exposure and HLA in healthy donors. General observations from the study: Rare TCR sequences dominated, though some public TCRs recurred in many donors. Most of the TCR beta V segments (in an earlier analysis) were productive either about 87% or about 30% of the time. CMV antigen specificity of a few CMV-associated chains was confirmed in vitro.

With regard to this clone: Antigen unknown.

The study ran its PCR with 60 Vbeta and 13 Jbeta primers. Generated by immunoSEQ multiplex PCR, the TCRdb table keeps only in-frame clones and is missing some. The sample includes approximately 170,000 clones, approximately 80% of them seen just once. CDR3 length: 19 residues. Trimming removed 2 bases from V and 7 bases from J, with 30 bases in between. The germline CDR1 and CDR2 sequences are LNHDA and SQIVND (reference sequence). The source is a boy aged 2 to 9 in good health and CMV-seronegative. Sequences were obtained from PBMCs. The chain uses TRBV19 and TRBJ2-7; D possibly corresponds to TRBD2 (7 bases). As DNA, the CDR3 is TGTGCCAGTAGTATAAGTTCACGTTGGCGGGGGCTTTCCTCGAGGGAGCAGTACTTC. The encoded protein is CASSISSRWRGLSSREQYF.